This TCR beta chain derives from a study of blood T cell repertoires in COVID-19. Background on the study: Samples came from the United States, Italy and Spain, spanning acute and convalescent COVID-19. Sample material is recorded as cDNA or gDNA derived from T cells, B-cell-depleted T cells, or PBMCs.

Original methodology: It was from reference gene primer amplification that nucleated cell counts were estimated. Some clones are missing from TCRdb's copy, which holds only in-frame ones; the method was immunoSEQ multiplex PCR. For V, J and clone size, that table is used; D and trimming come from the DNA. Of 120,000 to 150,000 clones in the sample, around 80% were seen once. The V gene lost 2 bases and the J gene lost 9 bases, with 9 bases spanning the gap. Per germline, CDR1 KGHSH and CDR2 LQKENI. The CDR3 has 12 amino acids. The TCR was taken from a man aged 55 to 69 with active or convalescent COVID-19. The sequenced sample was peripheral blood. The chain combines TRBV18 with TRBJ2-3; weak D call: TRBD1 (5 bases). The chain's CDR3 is CASSPMRQTQYF. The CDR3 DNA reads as TGTGCCAGCTCACCAATGAGACAGACGCAGTATTTT.